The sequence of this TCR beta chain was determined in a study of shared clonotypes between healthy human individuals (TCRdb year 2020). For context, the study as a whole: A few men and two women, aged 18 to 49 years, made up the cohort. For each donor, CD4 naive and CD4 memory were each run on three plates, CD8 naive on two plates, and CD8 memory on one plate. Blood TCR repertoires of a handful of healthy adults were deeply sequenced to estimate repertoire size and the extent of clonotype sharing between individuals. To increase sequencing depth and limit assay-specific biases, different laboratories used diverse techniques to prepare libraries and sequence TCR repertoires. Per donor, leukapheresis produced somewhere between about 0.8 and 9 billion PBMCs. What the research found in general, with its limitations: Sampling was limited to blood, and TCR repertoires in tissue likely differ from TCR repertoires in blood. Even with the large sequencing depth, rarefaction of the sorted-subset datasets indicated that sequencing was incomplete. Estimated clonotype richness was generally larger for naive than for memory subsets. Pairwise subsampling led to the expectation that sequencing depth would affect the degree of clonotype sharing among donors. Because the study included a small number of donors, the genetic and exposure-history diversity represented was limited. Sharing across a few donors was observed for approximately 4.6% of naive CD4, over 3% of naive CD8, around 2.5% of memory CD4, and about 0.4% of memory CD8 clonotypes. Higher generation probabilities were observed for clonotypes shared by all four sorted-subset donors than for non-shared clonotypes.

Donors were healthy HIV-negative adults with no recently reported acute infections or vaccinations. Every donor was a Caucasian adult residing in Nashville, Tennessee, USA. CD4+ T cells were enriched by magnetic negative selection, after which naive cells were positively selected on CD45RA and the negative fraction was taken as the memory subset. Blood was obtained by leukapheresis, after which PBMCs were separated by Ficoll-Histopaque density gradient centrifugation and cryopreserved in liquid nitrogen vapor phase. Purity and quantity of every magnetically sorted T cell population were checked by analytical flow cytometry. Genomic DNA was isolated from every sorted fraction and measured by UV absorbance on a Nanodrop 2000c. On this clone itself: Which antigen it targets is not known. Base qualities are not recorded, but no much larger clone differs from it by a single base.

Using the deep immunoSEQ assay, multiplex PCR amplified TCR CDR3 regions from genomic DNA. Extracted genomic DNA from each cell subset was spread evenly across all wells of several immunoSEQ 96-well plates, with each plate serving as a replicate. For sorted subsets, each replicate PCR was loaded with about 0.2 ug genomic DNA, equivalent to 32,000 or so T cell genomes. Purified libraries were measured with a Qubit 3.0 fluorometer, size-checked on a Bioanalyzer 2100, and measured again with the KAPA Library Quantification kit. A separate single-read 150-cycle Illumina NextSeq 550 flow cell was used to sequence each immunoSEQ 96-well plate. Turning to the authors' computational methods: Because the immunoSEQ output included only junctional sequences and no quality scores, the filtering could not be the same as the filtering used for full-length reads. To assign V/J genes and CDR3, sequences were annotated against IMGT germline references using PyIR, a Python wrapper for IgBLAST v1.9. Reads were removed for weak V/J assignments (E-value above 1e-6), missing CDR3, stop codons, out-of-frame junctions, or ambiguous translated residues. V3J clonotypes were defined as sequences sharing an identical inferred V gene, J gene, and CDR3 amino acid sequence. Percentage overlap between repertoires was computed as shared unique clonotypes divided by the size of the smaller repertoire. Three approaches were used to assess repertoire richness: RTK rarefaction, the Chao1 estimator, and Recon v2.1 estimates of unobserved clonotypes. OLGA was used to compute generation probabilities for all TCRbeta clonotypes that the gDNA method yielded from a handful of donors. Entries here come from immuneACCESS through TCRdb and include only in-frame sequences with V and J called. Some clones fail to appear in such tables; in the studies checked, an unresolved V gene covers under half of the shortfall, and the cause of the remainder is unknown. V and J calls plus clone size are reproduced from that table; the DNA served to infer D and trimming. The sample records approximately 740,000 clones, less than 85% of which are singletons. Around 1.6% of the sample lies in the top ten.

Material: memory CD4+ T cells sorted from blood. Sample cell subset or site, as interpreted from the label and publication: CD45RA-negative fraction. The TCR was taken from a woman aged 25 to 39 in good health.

CDR3 sequence: CASSPLDSTYEQYF. The bases are TGTGCCAGCAGCCCTCTCGACAGCACCTACGAGCAGTACTTC. The chain is encoded by TRBV5-6 joined to TRBJ2-7; the best D guess is TRBD1, with 5 bases matching. Between the V and J ends, shortened by 4 bases and 2 bases respectively, the junction contains 13 bases. From its cysteine to its phenylalanine, the CDR3 spans 14 amino acids. Only the CDR3 region is kept as DNA, spanning 42 bases read in frame from base 1. Via the germline V gene, CDR1 is SGHDT and CDR2 YYEEEE. Reference TRBV5-6 and TRBJ2-7 proteins supply the regions before and after the CDR3; the full variable domain is: DAGVTQSPTHLIKTRGQQVTLRCSPKSGHDTVSWYQQALGQGPQFIFQYYEEEERQRGNFPDRFSGHQFPNYSSELNVNALLLGDSALYLCASSPLDSTYEQYFGPGTRLTVT.